What follows are 10 T cell receptor beta chains derived from one specimen sequenced in a study of blood T cells in healthy people across ages. Through a sample-barcoded 5' primer and a J-beta primer mix, a second PCR was run for about 7 to 12 cycles. MiXCR, run by TCRdb on the 5' RACE reads, gives a single entry per CDR3 protein. The sample has hundreds of thousands of distinct CDR3 sequences; approximately 60% are singletons. The sample was blood. Source of these receptors: a man between 40 and 49 years old in good health.

V and J are TRBV29-1 and TRBJ2-7; 9 bases are a match to TRBD1. The J call is in doubt because the DNA end fits TRBJ2-5 better. The CDR3 sequence is 14 residues long. Germline CDR1 SQVTM, CDR2 ANQGSEA. The CDR3 region is CSVDGTGSLETQYF. In DNA form, the CDR3 reads TGCAGCGTTGACGGGACAGGGTCTTTGGAGACCCAGTACTTC.

V gene TRBV27 combines with J gene TRBJ2-7; D possibly corresponds to TRBD2 (5 bases). The CDR3 spans 14 residues. Germline V gene sequence: CDR1 MNHEY, CDR2 SMNVEV (reference sequence). The germline V and J ends were trimmed by 3 bases and 0 bases, with 9 bases remaining between them. The CDR3 loop reads CASSFTGVSYEQYF. The CDR3 region has the DNA TGTGCCAGCAGTTTTACCGGGGTCTCCTACGAGCAGTACTTC.

V and J are TRBV4-1 and TRBJ1-5, with D uncertain. V lost 7 bases and J 0 bases, leaving 13 bases between the germline ends. Germline lookup yields CDR1 MGHRA and CDR2 YSYEKL. The CDR3 loop spans 15 amino acids. CDR3: CASTLGDGSNQPQHF. The CDR3 DNA follows: TGCGCCAGCACCCTCGGTGACGGTAGCAATCAGCCCCAGCATTTT.

As for this clonotype: A read error may account for a junction end that differs from germline. The chain couples TRBV3-1 to TRBJ2-5; D might be TRBD2 (6 bases). The CDR3 sequence is 18 residues long. The germline CDR1 and CDR2 sequences are LGHDT and YNNKEL (reference sequence). CDR3 sequence reads: CAGSPPQWAGIIQETQYF. The DNA for the CDR3 is TGTGCCGGCAGCCCCCCGCAGTGGGCGGGAATAATCCAAGAGACCCAGTACTTC.

Here the CDR3 DNA reads TGTGCCAGCAGTTTTGGCGGACTAGCCTACGAGCAGTACTTC. It specifies CASSFGGLAYEQYF. The rearrangement links TRBV28 to TRBJ2-7; TRBD2 matches 7 bases. The CDR3 spans 14 residues. V was pared by 3 bases and J by 2 bases, with 4 bases of the junction left unmatched. The germline gives CDR1 MDHEN, CDR2 SYDVKM.

The chain has TRBV24-1 and TRBJ2-1; TRBD1 matches at 8 bases. The CDR3 is made up of 17 amino acids. The germline V gene has CDR1 KGHDR and CDR2 SFDVKD. Losses at the gene ends were 7 bases for V and 6 bases for J; bases not matched to a gene: 16. CDR3: CATRGAAQGALGNEQFF. DNA for the CDR3: TGTGCCACCAGGGGGGCCGCTCAGGGGGCGCTGGGCAATGAGCAGTTCTTC.

This rearrangement joins TRBV20-1 to TRBJ1-1; D gene uncertain. CDR3 length: 11 amino acids. The V end lost 6 bases, the J end lost 5 bases, and 10 bases lay between the germline ends. Germline assignment: CDR1 DFQATT and CDR2 SNEGSKA (reference sequence). The CDR3 coding sequence is TGCAGTGCCGACTGGAGGACTGAAGCTTTCTTT. It encodes CSADWRTEAFF.

The V call is TRBV20-1, the J call TRBJ1-4, with D maybe TRBD1 (5 bases). The germline V gene has CDR1 DFQATT and CDR2 SNEGSKA (reference sequence). V lost 3 bases, J lost 0 bases, and 8 bases lay in between. CDR3 size: 14 residues. The CDR3 nucleotides are TGCAGTGCTAGGGGGGACGCAACTAATGAAAAACTGTTTTTT. Protein sequence: CSARGDATNEKLFF.

This clonotype was observed a few times. The V call is TRBV7-2, the J call TRBJ2-5, with 11 nucleotides matching TRBD1. Germline V gene sequence: CDR1 SGHTA, CDR2 FQGNSA. The CDR3 loop spans 15 amino acids. V gave up 3 bases and J gave up 4 bases; unmatched junction bases: 4. The DNA of the CDR3 is TGTGCCAGCAGCTTGGACAGGGGGCGCGTAGAGACCCAGTACTTC. Translated, it gives CASSLDRGRVETQYF.

In its sample, this clonotype was seen a few times. This rearrangement joins TRBV9 to TRBJ2-7, with TRBD2 as a possible D gene (5 bases). The CDR3 is 15 amino acids. Germline lookup yields CDR1 SGDLS and CDR2 YYNGEE. Trimming took off 3 bases at V and 4 bases at J, with 17 bases between the two ends. The CDR3: CASSAGSGAAYEQYF. CDR3 nucleotides: TGTGCCAGCAGCGCGGGCTCCGGAGCGGCATACGAGCAGTACTTC.